This T cell receptor beta chain came from a study of cytomegalovirus exposure and HLA in healthy donors (dated by TCRdb to about 2017). Concerning the study at large: According to a later analysis, one platform produced both the roughly 110 validation repertoires and the approximately 670 repertoires of the first cohort. In addition to the first cohort of 666 subjects, a separate validation cohort of 100 to 150 different subjects was used. High-throughput TCR immunosequencing, statistical association of individual TCRs with disease status, and machine learning were combined to predict cytomegalovirus infection status. The study aimed to test whether signatures of past pathogen exposure could be identified by cataloging public T cell receptors.

Points the paper makes about the study in general: A later analysis lacked HLA typing for the validation cohort, so it scored co-occurrence in that cohort across all 120 repertoires. The classifier was reported to diagnose cytomegalovirus status with high specificity and sensitivity in both the original and validation cohorts. In vitro tests confirmed that a few of the cytomegalovirus-associated TCR beta chains recognize cytomegalovirus antigens. Subsequent analysis determined that TCRs grouped into clusters in the first cohort also showed a tendency toward co-occurrence across the roughly 130 validation repertoires, and 85% to 95% of cluster scores exceeded 0. A total of 150 or so TCR beta chains were listed by the study as associated with cytomegalovirus. The authors suggested that the approach could potentially be generalized to other disease states and immunological phenotypes. While some public TCRs were present in many individuals, most TCR sequences turned up only very rarely across donors.

The library was made by the immunoSEQ multiplex PCR assay. The authors processed their data as follows. To diagnose cytomegalovirus status from the catalog of TCR beta chain sequences, a statistical classification framework was built. This is the immuneACCESS table as TCRdb keeps it, with only in-frame sequences that have V and J called. A part of the clones is gone; compared with another copy, unresolved V genes explain less than half, and the rest is unexplained. The V and J calls and clone size were taken over from that table, and D and trimming were inferred from the DNA. For this sample there are about 130,000 clones; approximately 80% appear just once. The ten most abundant clones make up around 27% of the sample. Separate from the approximately 670-subject first cohort, the validation cohort of more than 90 subjects was the group to which the donors belonged. CDR1 and CDR2 are drawn from the germline V gene (reference sequence): SGHNT, YYREEE. The germline V end is reduced by 0 bases and the J end by 0 bases; junction bases left unmatched: 9. Taken from cysteine to phenylalanine, the CDR3 has 17 residues. Left in the record is the CDR3 DNA by itself, 51 bases read in frame from the first base.

For this clone: Its binding antigen is unknown. Base qualities are not recorded, but no much larger clone differs from it by a single base.

The sequence links TRBV5-4 to TRBJ2-7; TRBD2 fits 7 bases in the junction. Specimen: PBMCs. This clonotype was sampled from a man aged 25 to 40 in good health and CMV-seropositive. The DNA reads as follows: TGTGCCAGCAGCTTGGGCGGGAGCAGCCCGAGCTCCTACGAGCAGTACTTC. Translation gives CASSLGGSSPSSYEQYF.